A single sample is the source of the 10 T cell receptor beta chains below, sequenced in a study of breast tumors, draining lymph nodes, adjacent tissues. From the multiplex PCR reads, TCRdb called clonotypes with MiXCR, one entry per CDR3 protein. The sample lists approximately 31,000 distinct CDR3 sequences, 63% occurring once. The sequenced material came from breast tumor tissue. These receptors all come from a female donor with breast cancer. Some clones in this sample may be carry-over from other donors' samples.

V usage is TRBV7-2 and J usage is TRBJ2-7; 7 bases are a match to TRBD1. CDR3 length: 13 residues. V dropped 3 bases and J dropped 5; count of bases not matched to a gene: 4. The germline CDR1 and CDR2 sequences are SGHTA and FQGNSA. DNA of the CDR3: TGTGCCAGCAGCTTCCAGACAGGGAACGAGCAGTACTTC. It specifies CASSFQTGNEQYF.

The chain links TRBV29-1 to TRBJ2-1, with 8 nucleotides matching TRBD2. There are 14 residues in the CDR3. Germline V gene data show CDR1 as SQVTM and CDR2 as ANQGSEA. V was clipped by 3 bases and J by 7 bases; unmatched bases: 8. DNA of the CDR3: TGCAGCGTTGACCAGGTGGGCGGGGGGAATGAGCAGTTCTTC. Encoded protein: CSVDQVGGGNEQFF.

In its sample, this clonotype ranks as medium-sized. Written as DNA, the CDR3 is TGCGCCAGCTACGACACAGATAATTCACCCCTCCACTTT. It codes for CASYDTDNSPLHF. This chain uses TRBV5-1 with TRBJ1-6, with no clear D. The V gene lost 7 bases and the J gene lost 5 bases, with 10 bases spanning the gap. Germline loops: CDR1 SGHRS, CDR2 YFSETQ. The CDR3 sequence is 13 residues long.

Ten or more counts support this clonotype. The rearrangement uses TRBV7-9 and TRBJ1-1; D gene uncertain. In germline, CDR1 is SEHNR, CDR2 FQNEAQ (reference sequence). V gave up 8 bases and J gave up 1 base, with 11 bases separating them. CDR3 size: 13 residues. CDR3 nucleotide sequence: TGTGCCAGCGCCGTAGGAGGGAACACTGAAGCTTTCTTT. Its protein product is CASAVGGNTEAFF.

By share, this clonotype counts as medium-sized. CDR3 protein: CASSLLPGRHETQYF. CDR3 nucleotides: TGCGCCAGCAGCTTGCTCCCGGGTCGCCACGAGACCCAGTACTTC. V usage is TRBV5-1 and J usage is TRBJ2-5; D ambiguous. Trimming took off 1 base at V and 5 bases at J, with 15 bases between the two ends. The CDR3 runs to 15 residues. CDR1 and CDR2 (germline): SGHRS, YFSETQ.

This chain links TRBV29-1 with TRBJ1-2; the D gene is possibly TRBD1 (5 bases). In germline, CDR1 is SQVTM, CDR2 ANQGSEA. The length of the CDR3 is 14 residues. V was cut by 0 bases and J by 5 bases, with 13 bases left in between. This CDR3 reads CSVEDWAGHYGYTF. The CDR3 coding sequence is TGCAGCGTTGAAGATTGGGCAGGGCATTATGGCTACACCTTC. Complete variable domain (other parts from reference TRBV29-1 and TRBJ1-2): SAVISQKPSRDICQRGTSLTIQCQVDSQVTMMFWYRQQPGQSLTLIATANQGSEATYESGFVIDKFPISRPNLTFSTLTVSNMSPEDSSIYLCSVEDWAGHYGYTFGSGTRLTVV.

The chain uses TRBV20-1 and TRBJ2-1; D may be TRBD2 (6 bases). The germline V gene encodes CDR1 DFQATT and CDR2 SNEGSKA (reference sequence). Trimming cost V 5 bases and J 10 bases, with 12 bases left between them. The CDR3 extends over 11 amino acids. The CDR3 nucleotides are TGCAGTGCTCCGGGAGCGGACGAGCAGTTCTTC. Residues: CSAPGADEQFF.

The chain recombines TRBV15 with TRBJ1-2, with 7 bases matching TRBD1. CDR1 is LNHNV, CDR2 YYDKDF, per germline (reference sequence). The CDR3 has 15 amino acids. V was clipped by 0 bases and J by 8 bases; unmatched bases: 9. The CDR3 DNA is TGTGCCACCAGCAGAGAACCTACAGGGGTATCGGGCTACACCTTC. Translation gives CATSREPTGVSGYTF.

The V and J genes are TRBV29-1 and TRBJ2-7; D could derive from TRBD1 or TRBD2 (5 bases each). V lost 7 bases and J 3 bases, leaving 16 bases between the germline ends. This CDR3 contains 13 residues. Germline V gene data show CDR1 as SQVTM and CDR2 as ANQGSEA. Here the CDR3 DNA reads TGCAGCGCGGCCCCGGGACCGAACTACGAGCAGTACTTC. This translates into CSAAPGPNYEQYF.

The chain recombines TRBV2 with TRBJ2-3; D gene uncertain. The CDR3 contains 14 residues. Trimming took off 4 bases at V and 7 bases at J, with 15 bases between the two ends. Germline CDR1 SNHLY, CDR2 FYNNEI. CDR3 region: CASSAPQPGNTQYF. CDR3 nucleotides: TGTGCCAGCAGTGCCCCACAGCCTGGTAATACGCAGTATTTT.